This TCR beta chain was sequenced for a study of cytomegalovirus exposure and HLA in healthy donors. Study in general: Roughly 180 million T cells yielded 100 million or so unique TCR beta sequences in earlier analysis.

The CDR3 sequence is 16 residues long. Germline loops: CDR1 SGHRS, CDR2 YFSETQ. With 5 bases clipped from V and 0 bases from J, the junction kept 4 bases outside the gene matches. The study ran its PCR with 60 Vbeta and 13 Jbeta primers. The method was immunoSEQ multiplex PCR; TCRdb's version includes in-frame clones alone and lacks a portion of them. In the table there are 200,000 to 250,000 clones, 79% of which are singletons. The source material was PBMCs. This rearrangement joins TRBV5-1 to TRBJ2-2; 10 bases are a match to TRBD2. The source of this sequence is a man aged 50 or older in good health and CMV-seronegative. Written as DNA, the CDR3 is TGCGCCAGCAGGCCCACTAGCGGGGCGAACACCGGGGAGCTGTTTTTT. It yields the protein CASRPTSGANTGELFF.